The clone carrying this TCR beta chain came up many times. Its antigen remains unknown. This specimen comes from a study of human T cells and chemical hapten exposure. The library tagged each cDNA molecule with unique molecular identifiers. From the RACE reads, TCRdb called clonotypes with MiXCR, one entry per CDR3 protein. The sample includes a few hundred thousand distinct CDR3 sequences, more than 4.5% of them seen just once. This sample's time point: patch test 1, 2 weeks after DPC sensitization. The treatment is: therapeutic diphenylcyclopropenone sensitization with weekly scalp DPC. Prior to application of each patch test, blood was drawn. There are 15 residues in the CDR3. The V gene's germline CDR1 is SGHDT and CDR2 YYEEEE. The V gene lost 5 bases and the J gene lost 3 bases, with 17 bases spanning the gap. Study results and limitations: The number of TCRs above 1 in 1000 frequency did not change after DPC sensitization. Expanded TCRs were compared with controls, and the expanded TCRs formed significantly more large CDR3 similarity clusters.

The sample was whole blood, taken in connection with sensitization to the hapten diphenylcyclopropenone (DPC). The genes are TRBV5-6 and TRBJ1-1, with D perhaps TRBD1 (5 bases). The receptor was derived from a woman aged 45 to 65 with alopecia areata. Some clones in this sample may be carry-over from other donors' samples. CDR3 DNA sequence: TGTGCCAGCAGGGCCGGGGGGACGGGCGACACTGAAGCTTTCTTT. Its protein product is CASRAGGTGDTEAFF.